This T cell receptor (beta chain) was obtained from a study of blood T cell repertoires in COVID-19. Across the study: Acute and convalescent COVID-19 specimens originated in the United States, Italy and Spain. The analysed material was cDNA or gDNA that came from T cells, B-cell-depleted T cells, or PBMCs.

The CDR3 is made up of 17 amino acids. Losses at the gene ends were 1 base for V and 0 bases for J; bases not matched to a gene: 2. Germline V lookup: CDR1 SGDLS, CDR2 YYNGEE. Authors' methods: Amplifying reference gene primers gave estimates of nucleated cell counts. This table comes from immunoSEQ multiplex PCR, and its TCRdb copy is limited to in-frame clones, with some not included. V, J and clone size reflect that table, while D and trimming were determined from the DNA. Found here are about 92,000 clones, around 82% of them singletons; the top ten hold 8.7%. This sequence joins TRBV9 and TRBJ2-6, with 9 bases aligning to TRBD2. Specimen: peripheral blood. The sequence came from a man aged 45 to 65 who had recovered from COVID-19. The CDR3 sequence is CASSVQAGGSGANVLTF. Here the CDR3 DNA reads TGTGCCAGCAGCGTACAAGCGGGGGGCTCTGGGGCCAACGTCCTGACTTTC. Drawing the rest from reference TRBV9 and TRBJ2-6, the complete variable domain is DSGVTQTPKHLITATGQRVTLRCSPRSGDLSVYWYQQSLDQGLQFLIQYYNGEERAKGNILERFSAQQFPDLHSELNLSSLELGDSALYFCASSVQAGGSGANVLTFGAGSRLTVL.